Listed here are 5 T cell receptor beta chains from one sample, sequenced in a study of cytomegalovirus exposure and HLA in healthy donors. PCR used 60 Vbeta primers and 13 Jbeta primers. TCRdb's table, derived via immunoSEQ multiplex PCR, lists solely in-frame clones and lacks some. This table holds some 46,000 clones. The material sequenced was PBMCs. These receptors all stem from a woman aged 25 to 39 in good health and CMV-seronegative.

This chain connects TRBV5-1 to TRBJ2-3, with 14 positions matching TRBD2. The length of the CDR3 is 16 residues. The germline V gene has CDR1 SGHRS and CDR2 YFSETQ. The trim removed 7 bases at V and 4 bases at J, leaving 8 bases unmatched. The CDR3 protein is CASASPGLAGADTQYF. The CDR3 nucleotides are TGCGCCAGCGCCTCTCCGGGACTAGCGGGAGCAGATACGCAGTATTTT.

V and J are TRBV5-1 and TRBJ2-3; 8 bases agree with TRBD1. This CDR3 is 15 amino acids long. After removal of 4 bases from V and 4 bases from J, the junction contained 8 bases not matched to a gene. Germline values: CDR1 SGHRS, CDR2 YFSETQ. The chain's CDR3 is CASSPNGQGPDTQYF. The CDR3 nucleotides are TGCGCCAGCAGCCCGAACGGACAGGGACCAGATACGCAGTATTTT.

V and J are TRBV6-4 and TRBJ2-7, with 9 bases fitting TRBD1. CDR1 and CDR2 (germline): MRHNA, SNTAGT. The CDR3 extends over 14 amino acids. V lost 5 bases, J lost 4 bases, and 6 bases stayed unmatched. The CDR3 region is CASSHGDREYEQYF. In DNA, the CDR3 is TGTGCCAGCAGTCATGGGGACAGGGAGTACGAGCAGTACTTC.

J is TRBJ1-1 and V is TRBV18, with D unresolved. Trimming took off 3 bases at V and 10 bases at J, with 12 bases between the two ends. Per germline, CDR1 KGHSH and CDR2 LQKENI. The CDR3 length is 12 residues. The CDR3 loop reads CASSPGGPGAFF. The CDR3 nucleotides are TGTGCCAGCTCACCCGGTGGTCCTGGAGCTTTCTTT. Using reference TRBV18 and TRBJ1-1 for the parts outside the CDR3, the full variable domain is NAGVMQNPRHLVRRRGQEARLRCSPMKGHSHVYWYRQLPEEGLKFMVYLQKENIIDESGMPKERFSAEFPKEGPSILRIQQVVRGDSAAYFCASSPGGPGAFFGQGTRLTVV.

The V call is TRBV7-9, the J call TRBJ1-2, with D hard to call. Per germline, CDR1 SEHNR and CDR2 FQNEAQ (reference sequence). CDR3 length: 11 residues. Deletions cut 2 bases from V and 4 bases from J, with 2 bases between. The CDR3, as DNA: TGTGCCAGCAGCTTACGCTATGGCTACACCTTC. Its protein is CASSLRYGYTF.